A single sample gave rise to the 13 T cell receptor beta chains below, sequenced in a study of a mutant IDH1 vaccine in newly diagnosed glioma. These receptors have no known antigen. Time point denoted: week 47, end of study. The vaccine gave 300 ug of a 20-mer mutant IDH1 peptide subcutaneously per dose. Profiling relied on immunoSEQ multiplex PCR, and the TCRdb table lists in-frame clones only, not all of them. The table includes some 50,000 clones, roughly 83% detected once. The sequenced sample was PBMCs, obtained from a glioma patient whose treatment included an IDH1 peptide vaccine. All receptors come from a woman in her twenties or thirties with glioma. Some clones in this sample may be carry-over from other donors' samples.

CDR3 region: CASSPLTGSTEAFF. The CDR3 bases are TGTGCCAGCTCACCACTGACAGGGTCCACTGAAGCTTTCTTT. The rearrangement uses TRBV18 and TRBJ1-1; 7 nucleotides agree with TRBD1. Looked up from germline, CDR1 is KGHSH and CDR2 is LQKENI. V trimming: 1 base; J trimming: 4 bases; junction bases outside the gene matches: 3. The CDR3 sequence is 14 residues long. The full variable domain, its missing parts supplied by reference TRBV18 and TRBJ1-1, is NAGVMQNPRHLVRRRGQEARLRCSPMKGHSHVYWYRQLPEEGLKFMVYLQKENIIDESGMPKERFSAEFPKEGPSILRIQQVVRGDSAAYFCASSPLTGSTEAFFGQGTRLTVV.

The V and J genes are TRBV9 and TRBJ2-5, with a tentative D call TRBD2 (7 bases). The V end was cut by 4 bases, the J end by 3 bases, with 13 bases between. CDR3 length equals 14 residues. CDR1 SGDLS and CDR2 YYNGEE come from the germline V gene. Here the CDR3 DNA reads TGTGCCAGCAGCCCCGAGGGGGGGGAAGAGACCCAGTACTTC. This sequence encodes CASSPEGGEETQYF.

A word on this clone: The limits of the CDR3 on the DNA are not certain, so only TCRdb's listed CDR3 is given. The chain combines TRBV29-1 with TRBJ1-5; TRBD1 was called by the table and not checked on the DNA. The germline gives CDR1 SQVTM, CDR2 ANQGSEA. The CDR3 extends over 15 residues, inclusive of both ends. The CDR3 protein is CSVAFGPGSDQPQHF.

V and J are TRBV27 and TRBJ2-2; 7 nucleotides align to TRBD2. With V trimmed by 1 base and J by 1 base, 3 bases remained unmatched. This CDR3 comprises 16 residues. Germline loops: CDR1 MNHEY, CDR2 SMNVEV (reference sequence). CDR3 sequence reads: CASSLWSGVNTGELFF. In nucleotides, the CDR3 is TGTGCCAGCAGTTTATGGAGCGGGGTGAACACCGGGGAGCTGTTTTTT.

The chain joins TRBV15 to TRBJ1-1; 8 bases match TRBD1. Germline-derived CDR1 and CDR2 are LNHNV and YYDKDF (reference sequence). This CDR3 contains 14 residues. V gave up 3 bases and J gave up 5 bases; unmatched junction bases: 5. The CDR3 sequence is CATSRVTGGTEAFF. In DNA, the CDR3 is TGTGCCACCAGCAGGGTTACAGGGGGGACTGAAGCTTTCTTT.

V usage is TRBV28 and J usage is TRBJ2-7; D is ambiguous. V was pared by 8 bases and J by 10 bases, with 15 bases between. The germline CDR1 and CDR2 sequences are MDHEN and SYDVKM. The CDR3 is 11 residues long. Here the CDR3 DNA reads TGTGCCAGCGGCCCGCGAGTTGGACAGTACTTC. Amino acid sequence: CASGPRVGQYF.

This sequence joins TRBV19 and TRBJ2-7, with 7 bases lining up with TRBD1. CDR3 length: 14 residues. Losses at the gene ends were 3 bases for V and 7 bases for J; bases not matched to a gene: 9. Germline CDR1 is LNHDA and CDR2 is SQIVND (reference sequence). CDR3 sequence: CASSMVTGRGEQYF. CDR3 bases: TGTGCCAGTAGTATGGTGACAGGGAGAGGTGAGCAGTACTTC.

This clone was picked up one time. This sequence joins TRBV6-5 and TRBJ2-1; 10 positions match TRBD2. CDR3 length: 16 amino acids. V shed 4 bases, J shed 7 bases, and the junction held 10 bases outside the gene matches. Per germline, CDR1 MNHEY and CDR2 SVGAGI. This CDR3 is CASSSPLAGVGNEQFF. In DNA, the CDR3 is TGTGCCAGCAGTTCCCCCCTAGCGGGAGTTGGGAATGAGCAGTTCTTC.

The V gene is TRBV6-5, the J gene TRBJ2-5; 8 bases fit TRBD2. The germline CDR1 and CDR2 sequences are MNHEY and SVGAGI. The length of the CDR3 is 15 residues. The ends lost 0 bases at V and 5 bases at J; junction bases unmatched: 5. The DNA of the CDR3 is TGTGCCAGCAGTTACTCGGCGGGAGGATCCGAGACCCAGTACTTC. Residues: CASSYSAGGSETQYF.

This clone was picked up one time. CDR3: CAWRTGENTGELFF. The CDR3 DNA reads as TGTGCCTGGAGAACAGGGGAGAACACCGGGGAGCTGTTTTTT. The rearrangement links TRBV30 to TRBJ2-2, with 7 bases lining up with TRBD1. Germline V gives CDR1 GTSNPN, CDR2 SVGIG (reference sequence). The CDR3 sequence is 14 residues long. J gave up 1 base and V 3 bases, and 2 bases lay outside the gene matches.

CDR3: CASRGNAATSGANVLTF. The CDR3 region has the DNA TGTGCCAGCAGGGGTAATGCGGCCACCTCTGGGGCCAACGTCCTGACTTTC. The chain carries TRBV2 and TRBJ2-6, with D unresolved. The CDR3 runs to 17 residues. Germline CDR1 and CDR2: SNHLY and FYNNEI. V gave up 6 bases and J gave up 0 bases, with 15 bases separating them.

The CDR3 DNA follows: TGTGCCAGTAGTATAGGCCCCATGGACAGCTCCTACGAGCAGTACTTC. This translates into CASSIGPMDSSYEQYF. The V gene is TRBV19, the J gene TRBJ2-7, with TRBD1 as a possible D gene (6 bases). The CDR3 is made up of 16 amino acids. V lost 1 base and J lost 0, with 13 bases in between. The V gene's germline CDR1 is LNHDA and CDR2 SQIVND (reference sequence).

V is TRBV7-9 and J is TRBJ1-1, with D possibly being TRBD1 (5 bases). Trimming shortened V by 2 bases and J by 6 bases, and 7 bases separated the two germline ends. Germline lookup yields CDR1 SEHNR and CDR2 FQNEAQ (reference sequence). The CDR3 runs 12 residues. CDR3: CASSLLGAEAFF. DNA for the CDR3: TGTGCCAGCAGCTTACTGGGGGCTGAAGCTTTCTTT. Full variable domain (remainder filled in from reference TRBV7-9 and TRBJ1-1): DTGVSQNPRHKITKRGQNVTFRCDPISEHNRLYWYRQTLGQGPEFLTYFQNEAQLEKSRLLSDRFSAERPKGSFSTLEIQRTEQGDSAMYLCASSLLGAEAFFGQGTRLTVV.